The next 26 T cell receptor beta chains were all read from a single sample in a study of early T cells in non-severe SARS-CoV-2 infection. Each CDR3 protein gets one entry after TCRdb re-called the 5' RACE reads with MiXCR. The sample lists 85,000 to 90,000 distinct CDR3 sequences; roughly 14% were seen once. The sample was whole blood. These receptors all come from an adult who was a healthcare worker with PCR-confirmed SARS-CoV-2 infection or an uninfected control (not recorded which).

This clonotype was observed at least ten times. The chain recombines TRBV5-6 with TRBJ2-1; TRBD1 agrees at 8 bases. The CDR3 is 18 residues long. V shed 3 bases and J 0 bases; nucleotides not matched to a gene: 11. Germline V gene lookup returns CDR1 SGHDT and CDR2 YYEEEE. The chain's CDR3 is CASSSDRVGSYSYNEQFF. As DNA, the CDR3 is TGTGCCAGCAGCTCGGACAGGGTGGGGAGTTACTCCTACAATGAGCAGTTCTTC.

This clonotype was observed a handful of times. The J gene is TRBJ1-1, the V gene TRBV10-1; the D gene is possibly TRBD1 (5 bases). Germline loops: CDR1 WNHNN, CDR2 SYGVQD (reference sequence). The CDR3 runs 14 residues. Trimming shortened V by 7 bases and J by 0 bases, and 12 bases separated the two germline ends. CDR3 bases: TGCGCCAGCACCTCGGGGGTCATGAACACTGAAGCTTTCTTT. Its translation: CASTSGVMNTEAFF.

This clonotype was observed a handful of times. The J gene is TRBJ1-2, the V gene TRBV14; 9 nucleotides align to TRBD1. V shed 3 bases, J shed 6 bases, and the junction held 8 bases outside the gene matches. The CDR3 extends over 15 amino acids. Germline V gene lookup returns CDR1 SGHDN and CDR2 FVKESK. The CDR3 region has the DNA TGTGCCAGCAGCCACCGGGACAGGGAAGGGGATGGCTACACCTTC. Translation: CASSHRDREGDGYTF.

This clonotype was counted at least ten times. This chain links TRBV6-1 with TRBJ1-1; no firm D call. V was clipped by 8 bases and J by 4 bases, with 14 bases between them. CDR3 size: 13 residues. CDR1 is MNHNS and CDR2 is SASEGT in the germline V gene. The CDR3 here is CASSGYLSTEAFF. DNA of the CDR3: TGTGCCAGCTCGGGATACTTGAGCACTGAAGCTTTCTTT.

This sequence joins TRBV11-2 and TRBJ2-5; D is perhaps TRBD2 (5 bases). CDR1 SGHAT and CDR2 FQNNGV come from the germline V gene. The CDR3 has 14 residues. V dropped 1 base and J dropped 0 bases, with 6 bases sitting between them. The CDR3 region is CASSLAGYQETQYF. The CDR3 DNA is TGTGCCAGCAGCTTAGCGGGGTACCAAGAGACCCAGTACTTC.

This clonotype was recorded at least ten times. This chain links TRBV30 with TRBJ1-2; perhaps TRBD1 as D (5 bases). Germline CDR1 reads GTSNPN; CDR2 reads SVGIG (reference sequence). The CDR3 is 15 amino acids. The V end lost 4 bases, the J end lost 5 bases, and 20 bases lay between the germline ends. The CDR3: CAWIPDRSKTYGYTF. CDR3 nucleotide sequence: TGTGCCTGGATCCCCGACAGATCCAAAACGTATGGCTACACCTTC.

This sequence joins TRBV19 and TRBJ2-3; unclear D gene. This CDR3 has 15 residues. Germline V gives CDR1 LNHDA, CDR2 SQIVND (reference sequence). Trimming took 2 bases from V and 5 from J, leaving 14 bases between them. CDR3 in DNA: TGTGCCAGTAGTATACAGACACGGTCGGGAGATACGCAGTATTTT. It yields the protein CASSIQTRSGDTQYF.

The J gene is TRBJ1-5, the V gene TRBV7-8, with 7 bases that match TRBD1. The CDR3 has 14 amino acids. The germline V gene has CDR1 SGHVS and CDR2 FQNEAQ. Losses at the gene ends were 3 bases for V and 6 bases for J; bases not matched to a gene: 5. For the CDR3, the DNA is TGTGCCAGCAGCTTTAAAAGGGGGCTTCAGCCCCAGCATTTT. This translates into CASSFKRGLQPQHF.

This clonotype showed up many times. The chain has TRBV6-6 and TRBJ2-1; D remains unclear. V lost 3 bases to trimming and J lost 7 bases, with 10 bases between them. The CDR3 spans 13 residues. CDR1 is MNHNY, CDR2 SVGAGI, per germline (reference sequence). The CDR3 region has the DNA TGTGCCAGCAGTTATTTAGGGAAGAATGAGCAGTTCTTC. It codes for CASSYLGKNEQFF.

This clonotype was recorded a few times. The rearrangement links TRBV29-1 to TRBJ1-2; a weak D match, TRBD1 (6 bases). This CDR3 comprises 15 residues. Germline V gene data show CDR1 as SQVTM and CDR2 as ANQGSEA. Trimming cost V 6 bases and J 1 base, with 18 bases left between them. DNA for the CDR3: TGCAGCGTGGACCTAAACAGGGTCAATAACTATGGCTACACCTTC. Residues: CSVDLNRVNNYGYTF. The complete variable domain, with remaining parts taken from reference TRBV29-1 and TRBJ1-2, reads SAVISQKPSRDICQRGTSLTIQCQVDSQVTMMFWYRQQPGQSLTLIATANQGSEATYESGFVIDKFPISRPNLTFSTLTVSNMSPEDSSIYLCSVDLNRVNNYGYTFGSGTRLTVV.

The chain employs TRBV6-5 and TRBJ2-3, with D uncertain. Trimming stripped 3 bases from V and 3 bases from J, with 7 bases between. Germline V CDR1 and CDR2: MNHEY, SVGAGI. The CDR3 is 13 residues long. The CDR3 DNA is TGTGCCAGCAGTTATATCCCAACAGATACGCAGTATTTT. Its translation is CASSYIPTDTQYF.

This clonotype was counted at least ten times. V is TRBV4-1 and J is TRBJ1-5; D unclear. The V end lost 0 bases, the J end lost 3 bases, and 9 bases lay between the germline ends. Germline V gives CDR1 MGHRA, CDR2 YSYEKL. This CDR3 contains 15 residues. The CDR3, as DNA: TGCGCCAGCAGCCAAGATACACAAGACAATCAGCCCCAGCATTTT. Protein sequence: CASSQDTQDNQPQHF.

This clonotype appeared a few times. This rearrangement joins TRBV2 to TRBJ2-2; 8 bases match TRBD1. CDR1 is SNHLY and CDR2 is FYNNEI in the germline V gene. CDR3 length: 15 amino acids. V lost 6 bases to trimming and J lost 4 bases; unmatched junction nucleotides: 7. CDR3 in DNA: TGTGCCAGCAGCGGTCAGGGGGCGGGCACCGGGGAGCTGTTTTTT. The encoded protein is CASSGQGAGTGELFF.

In this sample, this clonotype turned up a few times. This chain connects TRBV10-1 to TRBJ2-2; TRBD1 or TRBD2 may be the D gene (6 bases each). The CDR3 sequence is 15 residues long. The V and J ends lost 9 bases and 3 bases respectively, with 17 bases between them. Germline V gene data show CDR1 as WNHNN and CDR2 as SYGVQD (reference sequence). DNA of the CDR3: TGCGCCAGTCGGTCGGGGGCTGGGGACACCGGGGAGCTGTTTTTT. Its translation: CASRSGAGDTGELFF.

This clonotype was detected only a few times. The chain employs TRBV18 and TRBJ2-3; 10 nucleotides line up with TRBD1. CDR1 is KGHSH, CDR2 LQKENI, per germline. J was trimmed by 2 bases and V by 3 bases; bases with no gene match: 2. The CDR3 sequence is 15 residues long. The CDR3 DNA is TGTGCCAGCTCACCGGGACAGGGGAACACAGATACGCAGTATTTT. Its translation is CASSPGQGNTDTQYF. Full variable domain (remainder filled in from reference TRBV18 and TRBJ2-3): NAGVMQNPRHLVRRRGQEARLRCSPMKGHSHVYWYRQLPEEGLKFMVYLQKENIIDESGMPKERFSAEFPKEGPSILRIQQVVRGDSAAYFCASSPGQGNTDTQYFGPGTRLTVL.

In DNA, the CDR3 is TGTGCCACCAGCCCGGACCCTAACTATGGCTACACCTTC. Amino acids: CATSPDPNYGYTF. V usage is TRBV24-1 and J usage is TRBJ1-2; D not resolved. CDR3 length: 13 amino acids. V was cut by 7 bases and J by 0 bases, with 8 bases left in between. Germline lookup yields CDR1 KGHDR and CDR2 SFDVKD.

The chain joins TRBV7-9 to TRBJ2-2, with D perhaps assigned TRBD1 or TRBD2 (5 bases each). Trimming took off 9 bases at V and 5 bases at J, with 13 bases between the two ends. Germline V CDR1 and CDR2: SEHNR, FQNEAQ (reference sequence). The CDR3 totals 13 residues. The CDR3 here is CARTGTTTGELFF. CDR3 nucleotide sequence: TGTGCCAGAACCGGGACCACTACCGGGGAGCTGTTTTTT.

This clonotype has more than one count but fewer than ten. This sequence joins TRBV7-8 and TRBJ2-1; TRBD1 aligns across 9 bases. The junction had 16 bases not matched to a gene; V was cut back by 5 bases and J by 8 bases. The CDR3 extends over 17 amino acids. Germline values: CDR1 SGHVS, CDR2 FQNEAQ. DNA for the CDR3: TGTGCCAGCAGCCCGACTGACGTCGTGGACAGGGGCCATGAGCAGTTCTTC. Translating it yields CASSPTDVVDRGHEQFF.

This clonotype was counted ten times or more. The CDR3 sequence is CASSPPDSPGLGPSNEQFF. DNA for the CDR3: TGTGCCAGCTCACCTCCAGACAGCCCGGGACTAGGACCCTCCAATGAGCAGTTCTTC. The gene calls are TRBV18 and TRBJ2-1, with 8 bases identical to TRBD2. With V trimmed by 3 bases and J by 6 bases, 19 bases remained unmatched. This CDR3 region has 19 residues. Germline CDR1 and CDR2: KGHSH and LQKENI.

V usage is TRBV11-2 and J usage is TRBJ2-1, with TRBD1 identical over 12 bases. V gave up 3 bases and J gave up 8 bases; unmatched junction bases: 5. This CDR3 is 15 amino acids long. CDR1 and CDR2 from the germline V gene are SGHAT and FQNNGV. The CDR3, as DNA: TGTGCCAGCAGCTTTAAGGGACAGGGGGCGTATGAGCAGTTCTTC. Encoded protein: CASSFKGQGAYEQFF.

The genes are TRBV10-1 and TRBJ2-1; 7 nucleotides line up with TRBD1. Germline values: CDR1 WNHNN, CDR2 SYGVQD (reference sequence). The CDR3 extends over 14 amino acids. V trimming: 3 bases; J trimming: 5 bases; junction bases outside the gene matches: 4. The CDR3 coding sequence is TGCGCCAGCAGTGACAGGGGGACCAACAATGAGCAGTTCTTC. Encoded protein: CASSDRGTNNEQFF.

This clonotype was detected ten times or more. The chain couples TRBV7-8 to TRBJ2-7, with D unclear. Between the trimmed V and J ends, which lost 1 base and 5 bases, there was a span of 6 bases. In germline, CDR1 is SGHVS, CDR2 FQNEAQ. The CDR3 contains 12 residues. CDR3 region: CASSLVRHEQYV. DNA of the CDR3: TGTGCCAGCAGCTTAGTTCGGCACGAGCAGTACGTC.

This clonotype was counted ten times or more. The chain uses TRBV7-9 and TRBJ1-2; maybe TRBD1 (5 bases). Per the germline V gene, CDR1 is SEHNR and CDR2 is FQNEAQ (reference sequence). The CDR3 extends over 17 amino acids. V was clipped by 4 bases and J by 3 bases, with 21 bases between them. The CDR3 nucleotides read TGTGCCAGCAGCTCTCAGACAGAGATGAAATCATACTATGGCTACACCTTC. It encodes CASSSQTEMKSYYGYTF.

This clonotype was counted at least ten times. V is TRBV6-4 and J is TRBJ2-7, with D perhaps TRBD1 (6 bases). The CDR3 runs to 13 residues. V lost 7 bases to trimming and J lost 3 bases, with 13 bases between them. Germline-derived CDR1 and CDR2 are MRHNA and SNTAGT. The CDR3 loop reads CASKRAGDYEQYV. CDR3 nucleotide sequence: TGTGCCAGCAAGAGGGCAGGGGACTACGAGCAGTACGTC.

This clonotype was observed many times. The chain couples TRBV7-2 to TRBJ2-1; D might be TRBD2 (6 bases). Germline V gene sequence: CDR1 SGHTA, CDR2 FQGNSA. This CDR3 has 14 amino acids. V lost 6 bases and J lost 1, with 10 bases in between. The CDR3 coding sequence is TGTGCCAGCAGAGAGCGGGTGTCCTACAATGAGCAGTTCTTC. It encodes CASRERVSYNEQFF.

CDR3 in amino acids: CASSSDRSLGPEQFF. DNA for the CDR3: TGTGCCAGCAGCTCCGACAGGTCCTTAGGGCCTGAGCAGTTCTTC. This chain uses TRBV7-9 with TRBJ2-1; D might be TRBD1 (6 bases). Trimming removed 4 bases from V and 9 bases from J, with 19 bases in between. This CDR3 is built from 15 residues. The germline V gene has CDR1 SEHNR and CDR2 FQNEAQ (reference sequence).